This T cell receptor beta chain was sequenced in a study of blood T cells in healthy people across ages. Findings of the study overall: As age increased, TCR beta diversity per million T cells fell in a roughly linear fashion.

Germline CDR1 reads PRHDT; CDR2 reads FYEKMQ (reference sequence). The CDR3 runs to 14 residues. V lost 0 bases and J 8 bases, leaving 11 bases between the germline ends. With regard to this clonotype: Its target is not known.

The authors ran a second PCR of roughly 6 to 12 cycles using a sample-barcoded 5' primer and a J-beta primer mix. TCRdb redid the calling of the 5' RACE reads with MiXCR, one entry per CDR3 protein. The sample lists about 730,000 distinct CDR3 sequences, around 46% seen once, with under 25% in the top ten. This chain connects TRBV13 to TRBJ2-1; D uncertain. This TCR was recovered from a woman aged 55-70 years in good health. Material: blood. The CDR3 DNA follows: TGTGCCAGCAGCTTAGGCCATCGGTTCCATGAGCAGTTCTTC. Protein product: CASSLGHRFHEQFF.